The 9 T cell receptor beta chains in this list originate from one sample, sequenced in a study of tumor-infiltrating lymphocytes in localized non-small cell lung cancer. Only in-frame clones appear in the TCRdb table, and some are missing; sequencing was by immunoSEQ multiplex PCR. The data contain 15,000 to 20,000 clones, about 84% of them singletons. Sequenced input: uninvolved lung tissue not adjacent to the tumor. These receptors were taken from a human donor with non-small cell lung cancer.

The V and J genes are TRBV7-3 and TRBJ2-1; tentative D call: TRBD1 (6 bases). The ends were cut back, 5 bases at V and 4 bases at J, with 15 bases in the middle. The CDR3 totals 15 residues. Germline V gives CDR1 SGHTA, CDR2 FQGTGA. The CDR3 here is CASSLSHDRYNEQFF. DNA for the CDR3: TGTGCCAGCAGCCTCAGCCACGACAGGTACAATGAGCAGTTCTTC. Full variable domain (outside the CDR3, taken from reference TRBV7-3 and TRBJ2-1): GAGVSQTPSNKVTEKGKYVELRCDPISGHTALYWYRQSLGQGPEFLIYFQGTGAADDSGLPNDRFFAVRPEGSVSTLKIQRTERGDSAVYLCASSLSHDRYNEQFFGPGTRLTVL.

The chain carries TRBV2 and TRBJ1-2; 8 positions agree with TRBD1. Germline CDR1 is SNHLY and CDR2 is FYNNEI. This CDR3 has 13 amino acids. V gave up 6 bases and J gave up 3 bases; unmatched junction bases: 3. CDR3 in amino acids: CASSGQGYYGYTF. The DNA of the CDR3 is TGTGCCAGCAGCGGACAGGGATACTATGGCTACACCTTC.

The chain has TRBV30 and TRBJ2-3; D ambiguous. V shed 2 bases and J shed 5 bases, with 8 bases lying between them. This CDR3 has 12 residues. Germline values: CDR1 GTSNPN, CDR2 SVGIG (reference sequence). The CDR3 DNA sequence: TGTGCCTGGAGTTTGGGTGGAGATACGCAGTATTTT. Translated: CAWSLGGDTQYF.

The V and J genes are TRBV28 and TRBJ2-7; 8 bases are a match to TRBD2. The V gene's germline CDR1 is MDHEN and CDR2 SYDVKM. The CDR3 loop spans 15 amino acids. V was pared by 3 bases and J by 5 bases, with 9 bases of the junction left unmatched. The CDR3 region has the DNA TGTGCCAGCAGTTTGGGGGGAGCGGGAGTCGACGAGCAGTACTTC. It encodes CASSLGGAGVDEQYF. Based on the CDR3 plus reference TRBV28 and TRBJ2-7, the full variable domain is DVKVTQSSRYLVKRTGEKVFLECVQDMDHENMFWYRQDPGLGLRLIYFSYDVKMKEKGDIPEGYSVSREKKERFSLILESASTNQTSMYLCASSLGGAGVDEQYFGPGTRLTVT.

The chain links TRBV2 to TRBJ1-4, with D maybe TRBD1 (5 bases). The germline V gene has CDR1 SNHLY and CDR2 FYNNEI. The CDR3 runs 13 residues. The germline V and J ends were trimmed by 9 bases and 7 bases, with 15 bases remaining between them. The CDR3 loop reads CASRRDGPEKLFF. The CDR3 coding sequence is TGTGCCAGTCGACGGGACGGTCCTGAAAAACTGTTTTTT.

The chain carries TRBV5-6 and TRBJ1-3; no clear D. The germline CDR1 and CDR2 sequences are SGHDT and YYEEEE. CDR3 length equals 14 residues. Trimming left V 4 bases short and J 0 bases short, with 8 bases between. CDR3 in amino acids: CASSLRLSGNTIYF. The CDR3 coding sequence is TGTGCCAGCAGCCTGCGACTCTCTGGAAACACCATATATTTT.

V gene TRBV5-6 combines with J gene TRBJ2-7; TRBD2 is a possible D gene (5 bases). CDR1 and CDR2 (germline): SGHDT, YYEEEE. This CDR3 is built from 15 residues. V dropped 4 bases and J dropped 3 bases, with 17 bases sitting between them. The CDR3 loop reads CASSPPGKVIYEQYF. In DNA, the CDR3 is TGTGCCAGCAGCCCTCCCGGGAAGGTCATCTACGAGCAGTACTTC.

For this clone: Other DNA sequences in this sample translate to the same CDR3. The chain couples TRBV7-2 to TRBJ1-1; D uncertain. The CDR3 covers 15 residues. From germline, CDR1 is SGHTA and CDR2 FQGNSA. V was shortened by 1 base and J by 7 bases, with 16 bases between the two germline ends. Here the CDR3 reads CASSLVSSFGFEAFF. The CDR3 DNA follows: TGTGCCAGCAGCTTAGTCTCCTCGTTCGGCTTTGAAGCTTTCTTT.

By sample share, this clone is medium-sized. The sample holds other DNA sequences that translate to the same CDR3. V is TRBV19 and J is TRBJ1-1, with unresolved D. Trimming took 6 bases from V and 3 from J, leaving 11 bases between them. CDR3 length equals 13 residues. CDR1 and CDR2 from the germline V gene are LNHDA and SQIVND (reference sequence). CDR3 nucleotide sequence: TGTGCCAGTAGCCCCCTCGTCCACACTGAAGCTTTCTTT. As protein: CASSPLVHTEAFF.